This T cell receptor beta chain was found in a study of T cell responses to AZD1222 COVID-19 vaccine (dated by TCRdb to about 2021). Regarding the complete study: AZD1222 recipients with second doses at about 4 weeks or about 12 weeks were pooled, because spike-specific TCR depth and breadth did not differ between schedules. A total of just over 230 trial participants underwent TCR sequencing, of whom more than 200 had received two doses of AZD1222 and 26 had received two doses of the MenACWY control vaccine. Trial participants were enrolled by age into subgroups of 18-55, 56-69 and 70-plus years, and around 150, 29 and 61 TCR-sequenced participants, respectively, were included in these subgroups.

The CDR3 regions of human TCRbeta chains were subjected to immunosequencing. The source study handled its data this way. TCRs in the repertoires were compared against a reference library of SARS-CoV-2-specific TCRs that had been generated with the MIRA antigen-specificity platform. Breadth was defined as the fraction of unique TCRs that were SARS-CoV-2-associated, and depth was defined as the fraction of total T cells that were SARS-CoV-2-associated. Using the MIRA data, each spike-specific TCR was assigned both to the spike region to which the TCR was reactive and to a CD4 or CD8 class. Log10-transformed breadth and depth values were compared by one-way ANOVA with Sidak's multiple comparisons tests. In its TCRdb copy, this immuneACCESS table keeps in-frame sequences only and misses some clones. Where compared with another copy, unresolved V genes explain less than half of these, and the others have no known cause. V, J and clone size derive from that table, while D and trimming were established from the DNA sequence. The sample table lists under 140,000 clones, roughly 92% of them with a count of one. The ten most abundant clones make up over 6.5% of the sample.

Explained via the paper, the time point label denotes: baseline before first vaccination. Vaccinee samples were obtained from the UK trials COV001 and COV002, which included a single-blind randomized controlled phase 2/3 trial of AZD1222 (ChAdOx1 nCoV-19) in healthy adults. Trial participant PBMC samples were collected at day 0 and day 28 after the second dose for TCRbeta chain sequencing. Remarks on this clone: No cognate antigen has been identified for it. Base qualities are not at hand, and no much larger clone is one base apart.

For CDR1 and CDR2, the germline V gene (reference sequence) lists LNHDA and SQIVND. Relative to germline, V is 4 bases shorter and J is 2 bases shorter, with 8 bases between their ends. The CDR3 contains 13 residues, cysteine and phenylalanine counted. Solely the CDR3 DNA is kept, with 39 bases framed from the first base. Here is what the overall study found, with its caveats: Participants were mostly white British and included more females than males, and it was suggested by the authors that clonal diversity may have been underestimated. No day 14 peak-response samples were available, so repertoires were characterized only after the peak T cell response. Only five or six AZD1222 recipients were SARS-CoV-2 seropositive at baseline, limiting conclusions about previously exposed vaccinees. The 56-69-year group was small, and its depth increase did not reach significance, likely because of low power. Nearly half of unique spike-specific TCRs reportedly recognized epitopes outside regions mutated in the B.1.351 and B.1.1.7 variants. The vaccine-associated CD4 TCRs covered the entire spike protein, and the dominant responses fell in regions 160-218 and 743-854. Spike-specific TCR breadth and depth rose significantly after two AZD1222 doses compared with day 0 and with MenACWY recipients.

This receptor was identified in an adult in good health. Sequencing used peripheral blood, obtained on day 0 of AZD1222 vaccination. Recombination linked TRBV19 to TRBJ1-1; confidence is insufficient to name the D gene. The nucleotide sequence reads as follows: TGTGCCAGTAGTACCTTAGCTAACACTGAAGCTTTCTTT. The translation is CASSTLANTEAFF.